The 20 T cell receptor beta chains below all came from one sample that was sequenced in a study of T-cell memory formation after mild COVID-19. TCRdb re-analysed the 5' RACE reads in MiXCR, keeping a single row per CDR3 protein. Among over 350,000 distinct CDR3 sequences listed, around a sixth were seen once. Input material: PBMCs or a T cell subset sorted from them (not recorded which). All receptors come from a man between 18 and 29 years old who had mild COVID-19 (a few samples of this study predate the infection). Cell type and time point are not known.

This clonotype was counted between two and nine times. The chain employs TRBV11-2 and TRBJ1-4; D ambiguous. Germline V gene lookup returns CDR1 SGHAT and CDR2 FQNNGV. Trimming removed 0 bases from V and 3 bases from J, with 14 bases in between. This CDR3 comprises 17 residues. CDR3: CASSLDPWLESNEKLFF. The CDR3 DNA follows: TGTGCCAGCAGCTTAGATCCTTGGTTAGAGTCTAATGAAAAACTGTTTTTT. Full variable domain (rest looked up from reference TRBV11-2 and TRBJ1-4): EAGVAQSPRYKIIEKRQSVAFWCNPISGHATLYWYQQILGQGPKLLIQFQNNGVVDDSQLPKDRFSAERLKGVDSTLKIQPAKLEDSAVYLCASSLDPWLESNEKLFFGSGTQLSVL.

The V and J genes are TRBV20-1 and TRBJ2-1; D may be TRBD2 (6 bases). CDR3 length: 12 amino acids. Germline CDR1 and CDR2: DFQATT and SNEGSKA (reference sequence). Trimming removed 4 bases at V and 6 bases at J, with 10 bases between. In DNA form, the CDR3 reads TGCAGTGCTACCGGACTACTCAATGAGCAGTTCTTC. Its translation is CSATGLLNEQFF.

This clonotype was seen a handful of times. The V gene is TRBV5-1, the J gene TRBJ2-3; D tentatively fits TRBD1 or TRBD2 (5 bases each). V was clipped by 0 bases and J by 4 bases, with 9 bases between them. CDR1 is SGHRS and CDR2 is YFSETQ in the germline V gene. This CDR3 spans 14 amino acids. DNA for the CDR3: TGCGCCAGCAGCTTGGGGGGGTCGCCAGATACGCAGTATTTT. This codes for CASSLGGSPDTQYF.

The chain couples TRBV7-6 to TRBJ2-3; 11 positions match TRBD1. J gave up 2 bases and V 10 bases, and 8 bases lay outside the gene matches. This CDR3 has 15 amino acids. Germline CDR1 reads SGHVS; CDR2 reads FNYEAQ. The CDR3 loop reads CATRRGQGDTDTQYF. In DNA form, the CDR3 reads TGTGCCACACGAAGGGGACAGGGGGACACAGATACGCAGTATTTT.

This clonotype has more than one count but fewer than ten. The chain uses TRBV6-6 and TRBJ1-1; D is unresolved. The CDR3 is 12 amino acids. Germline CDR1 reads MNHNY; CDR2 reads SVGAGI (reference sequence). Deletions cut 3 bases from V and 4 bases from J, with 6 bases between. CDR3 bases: TGTGCCAGCAGTTATCGAGCCACTGAAGCTTTCTTT. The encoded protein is CASSYRATEAFF.

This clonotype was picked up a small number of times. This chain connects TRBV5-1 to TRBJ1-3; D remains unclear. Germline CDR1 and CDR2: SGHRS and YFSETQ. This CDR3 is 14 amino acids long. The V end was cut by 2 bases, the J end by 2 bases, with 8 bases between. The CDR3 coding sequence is TGCGCCAGCAGCTTTGCCGGAACTGGAAACACCATATATTTT. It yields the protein CASSFAGTGNTIYF.

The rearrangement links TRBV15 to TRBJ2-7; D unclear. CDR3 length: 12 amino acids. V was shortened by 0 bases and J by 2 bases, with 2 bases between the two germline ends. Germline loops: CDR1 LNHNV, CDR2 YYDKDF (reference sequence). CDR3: CATSRDAYEQYV. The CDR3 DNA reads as TGTGCCACCAGCAGAGATGCCTACGAGCAGTACGTC.

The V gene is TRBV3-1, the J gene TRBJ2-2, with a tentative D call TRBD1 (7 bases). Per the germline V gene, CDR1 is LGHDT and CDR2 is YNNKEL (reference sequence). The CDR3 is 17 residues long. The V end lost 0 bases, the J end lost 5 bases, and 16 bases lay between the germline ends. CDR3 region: CASSQDLGDSGTGELFF. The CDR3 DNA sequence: TGTGCCAGCAGCCAAGATCTTGGGGACAGCGGGACCGGGGAGCTGTTTTTT.

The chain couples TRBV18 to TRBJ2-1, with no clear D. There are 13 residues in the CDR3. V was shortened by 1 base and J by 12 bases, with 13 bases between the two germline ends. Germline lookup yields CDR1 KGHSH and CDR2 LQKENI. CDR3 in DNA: TGTGCCAGCTCACCACTCCCCCGTGTTGGGCAGTTCTTC. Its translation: CASSPLPRVGQFF.

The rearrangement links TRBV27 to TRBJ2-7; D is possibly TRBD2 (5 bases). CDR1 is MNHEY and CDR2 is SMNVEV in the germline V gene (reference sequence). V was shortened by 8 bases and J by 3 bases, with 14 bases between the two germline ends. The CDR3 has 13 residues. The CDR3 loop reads CASGPDGGYEQYV. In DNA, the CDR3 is TGTGCCAGCGGCCCGGACGGAGGCTACGAGCAGTACGTC.

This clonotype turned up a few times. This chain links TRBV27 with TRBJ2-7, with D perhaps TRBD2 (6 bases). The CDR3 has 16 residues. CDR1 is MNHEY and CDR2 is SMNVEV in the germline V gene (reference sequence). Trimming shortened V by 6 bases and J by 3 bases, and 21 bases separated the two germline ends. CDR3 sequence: CASRGRRATGDYEQYV. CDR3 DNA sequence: TGTGCCAGCAGGGGACGGAGGGCTACGGGGGACTACGAGCAGTACGTC.

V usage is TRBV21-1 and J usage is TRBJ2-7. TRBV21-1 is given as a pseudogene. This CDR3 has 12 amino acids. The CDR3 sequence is CASSNDAYEQYF. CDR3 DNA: TGTGCCAGCAGCAACGACGCGTACGAGCAGTACTTC.

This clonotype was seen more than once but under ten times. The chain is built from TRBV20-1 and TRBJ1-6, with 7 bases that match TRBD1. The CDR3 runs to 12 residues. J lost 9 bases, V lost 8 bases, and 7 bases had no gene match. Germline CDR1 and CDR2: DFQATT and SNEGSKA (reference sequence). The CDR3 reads CSTARDSSPLHF. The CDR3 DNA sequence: TGCAGTACCGCACGGGACAGTTCACCCCTCCACTTT.

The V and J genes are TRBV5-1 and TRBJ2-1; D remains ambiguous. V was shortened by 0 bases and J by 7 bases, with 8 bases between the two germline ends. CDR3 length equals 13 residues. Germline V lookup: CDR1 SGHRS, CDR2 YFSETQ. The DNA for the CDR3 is TGCGCCAGCAGCTTGGCAGGCTTTAATGAGCAGTTCTTC. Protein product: CASSLAGFNEQFF.

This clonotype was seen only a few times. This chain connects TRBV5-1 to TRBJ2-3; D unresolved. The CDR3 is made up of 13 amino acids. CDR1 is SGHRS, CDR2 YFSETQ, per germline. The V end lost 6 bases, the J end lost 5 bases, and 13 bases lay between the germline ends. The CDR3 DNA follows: TGCGCCAGCACACTCTACCCGGGAGATACGCAGTATTTT. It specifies CASTLYPGDTQYF.

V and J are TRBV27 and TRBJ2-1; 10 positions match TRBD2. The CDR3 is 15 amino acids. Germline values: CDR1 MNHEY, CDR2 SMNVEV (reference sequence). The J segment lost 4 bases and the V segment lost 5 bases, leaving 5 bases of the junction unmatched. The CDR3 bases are TGTGCCAGCAGTCGTAGCGGGGGGAATTACAATGAGCAGTTCTTC. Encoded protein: CASSRSGGNYNEQFF.

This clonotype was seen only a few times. CDR3 DNA: TGCGCCAGCAGCATCGGACAGGGGAGCACTGAAGCTTTCTTT. Translation gives CASSIGQGSTEAFF. J is TRBJ1-1 and V is TRBV5-1; 9 nucleotides match TRBD1. The CDR3 length is 14 residues. Looked up from germline, CDR1 is SGHRS and CDR2 is YFSETQ. V dropped 4 bases and J dropped 4; count of bases not matched to a gene: 5.

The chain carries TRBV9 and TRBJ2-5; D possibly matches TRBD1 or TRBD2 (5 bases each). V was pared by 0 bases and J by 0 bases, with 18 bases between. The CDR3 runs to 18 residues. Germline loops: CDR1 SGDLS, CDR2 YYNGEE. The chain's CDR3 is CASSVDAYLRGDQETQYF. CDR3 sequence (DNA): TGTGCCAGCAGCGTAGACGCATACTTGCGAGGGGACCAAGAGACCCAGTACTTC.

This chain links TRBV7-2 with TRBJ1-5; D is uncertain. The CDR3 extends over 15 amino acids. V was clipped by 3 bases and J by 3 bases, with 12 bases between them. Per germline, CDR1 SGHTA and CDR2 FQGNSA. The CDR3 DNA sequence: TGTGCCAGCAGCTTTATCGGGAACCCCAATCAGCCCCAGCATTTT. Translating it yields CASSFIGNPNQPQHF.

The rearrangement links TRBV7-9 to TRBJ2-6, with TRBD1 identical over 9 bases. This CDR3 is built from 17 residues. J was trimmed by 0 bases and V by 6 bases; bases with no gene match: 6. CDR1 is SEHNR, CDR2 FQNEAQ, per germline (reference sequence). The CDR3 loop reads CASRGQGAYSGANVLTF. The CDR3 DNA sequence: TGTGCCAGCAGGGGACAGGGCGCATACTCTGGGGCCAACGTCCTGACTTTC.